The 23 T cell receptor beta chains below were found in one sample sequenced in a study of T cell responses to AZD1222 COVID-19 vaccine. Here immunoSEQ multiplex PCR was the method, and the copy in TCRdb shows in-frame clones only, minus some. The table records around 120,000 clones, 70% to 90% of them present only once. The specimen was peripheral blood, collected 28 days after the second AZD1222 dose. The receptors stem from an adult who received the AZD1222 COVID-19 vaccine.

This clone has a single count. The rearrangement joins TRBV14 to TRBJ1-2; 8 bases are a match to TRBD1. Germline-derived CDR1 and CDR2 are SGHDN and FVKESK. J gave up 4 bases and V 4 bases, and 8 bases lay outside the gene matches. The CDR3 runs 15 residues. CDR3 nucleotides: TGTGCCAGCAGCCCAGAGGGGGACAGGATCTATGGCTACACCTTC. This translates into CASSPEGDRIYGYTF.

This chain joins TRBV6-4 and TRBJ1-6; 7 bases align to TRBD1. CDR1 and CDR2 (germline): MRHNA, SNTAGT. V gave up 2 bases and J gave up 7 bases; unmatched junction bases: 5. The CDR3 has 15 amino acids. The CDR3 region is CASSDARDSNSPLHF. Written as DNA, the CDR3 is TGTGCCAGCAGTGACGCTCGGGACAGCAATTCACCCCTCCACTTT.

The chain recombines TRBV7-9 with TRBJ1-1; no definite D call. V was shortened by 4 bases and J by 2 bases, with 11 bases between the two germline ends. From germline, CDR1 is SEHNR and CDR2 FQNEAQ (reference sequence). CDR3 size: 14 residues. The CDR3 is CASSSGRGNTEAFF. The CDR3, as DNA: TGTGCCAGCAGCTCCGGACGGGGAAACACTGAAGCTTTCTTT.

The chain is built from TRBV5-1 and TRBJ2-5; D is uncertain. The CDR3 loop spans 14 amino acids. Looked up from germline, CDR1 is SGHRS and CDR2 is YFSETQ. V lost 0 bases, J lost 4 bases, and 10 bases lay in between. As DNA, the CDR3 is TGCGCCAGCAGCTTGGCCCTCGGCAGAGAGACCCAGTACTTC. Its protein product is CASSLALGRETQYF.

The genes are TRBV30 and TRBJ1-1; TRBD1 matches at 7 bases. The CDR3 consists of 12 residues. With 4 bases clipped from V and 1 base from J, the junction kept 0 bases outside the gene matches. Germline CDR1 reads GTSNPN; CDR2 reads SVGIG (reference sequence). In nucleotides, the CDR3 is TGTGCCTGGACAGGGGGGAACACTGAAGCTTTCTTT. Translated: CAWTGGNTEAFF.

V is TRBV3-1 (or the pseudogene TRBV3-2) and J is TRBJ2-3; TRBD2 matches 9 bases. This CDR3 comprises 17 residues. Looked up from germline, CDR1 is LGHDT and CDR2 is YNNKEL (reference sequence). The ends lost 5 bases at V and 0 bases at J; junction bases unmatched: 9. The CDR3: CASSTASGDPSTDTQYF. The CDR3 bases are TGTGCCAGCAGCACTGCTAGCGGGGATCCTAGCACAGATACGCAGTATTTT.

The chain combines TRBV5-1 with TRBJ2-4; D remains ambiguous. Germline V gene lookup returns CDR1 SGHRS and CDR2 YFSETQ. The CDR3 runs to 13 residues. Trimming stripped 2 bases from V and 0 bases from J, with 3 bases between. The CDR3 loop is CASSLIAKNIQYF. The CDR3 DNA is TGCGCCAGCAGCTTAATAGCCAAAAACATTCAGTACTTC.

This chain joins TRBV19 and TRBJ2-7, with a weak D call TRBD2 (6 bases). This CDR3 is built from 13 residues. Trimming removed 7 bases from V and 6 bases from J, with 16 bases in between. CDR1 and CDR2 (germline): LNHDA, SQIVND (reference sequence). DNA for the CDR3: TGTGCCAGTAATCAGGGCCTCGGGGGCGAGCAGTACTTC. It codes for CASNQGLGGEQYF.

J is TRBJ2-3 and V is TRBV24-1; D may be TRBD1 (5 bases). V lost 9 bases and J lost 0, with 9 bases in between. This CDR3 has 13 residues. Germline V CDR1 and CDR2: KGHDR, SFDVKD. The CDR3 loop reads CATGATSTDTQYF. In nucleotides, the CDR3 is TGTGCCACCGGGGCAACTAGCACAGATACGCAGTATTTT.

This clone was seen once. The V gene is TRBV6-2 or TRBV6-3, the J gene TRBJ2-1; D unresolved. Between the trimmed V and J ends, which lost 0 bases and 1 base, there was a span of 10 bases. CDR1 is MNHEY and CDR2 is SVGEGT in the germline V gene. CDR3 length: 16 amino acids. CDR3 DNA sequence: TGTGCCAGCAGTTACTCGACTCTTGAATCCTACAATGAGCAGTTCTTC. This encodes CASSYSTLESYNEQFF.

The gene calls are TRBV4-1 and TRBJ1-2; TRBD1 matches 7 bases. Germline V lookup: CDR1 MGHRA, CDR2 YSYEKL. V was clipped by 6 bases and J by 3 bases; unmatched bases: 16. This CDR3 has 17 residues. CDR3 residues: CASRHDSQGWQDYGYTF. Written as DNA, the CDR3 is TGCGCCAGCAGGCATGACTCACAGGGGTGGCAGGACTATGGCTACACCTTC.

The chain employs TRBV18 and TRBJ2-7; TRBD1 is a possible D gene (5 bases). Trimming took off 7 bases at V and 7 bases at J, with 14 bases between the two ends. Germline V gene sequence: CDR1 KGHSH, CDR2 LQKENI. This CDR3 has 12 residues. CDR3 loop: CASFQGDGEQYF. CDR3 nucleotide sequence: TGTGCCAGCTTCCAGGGTGACGGAGAGCAGTACTTC.

This clone was observed once. V gene TRBV20-1 combines with J gene TRBJ1-2, with D unresolved. V lost 3 bases to trimming and J lost 0 bases, with 2 bases between them. The CDR3 contains 11 residues. CDR1 DFQATT and CDR2 SNEGSKA come from the germline V gene (reference sequence). Here the CDR3 reads CSASTNYGYTF. In nucleotides, the CDR3 is TGCAGTGCTAGTACTAACTATGGCTACACCTTC.

The chain is built from TRBV7-4 and TRBJ1-1, with a weak D call TRBD1 (5 bases). The germline V and J ends were trimmed by 3 bases and 4 bases, with 12 bases remaining between them. Germline V gives CDR1 SGHVT, CDR2 SQSDAQ. This CDR3 comprises 14 residues. The CDR3 DNA follows: TGTGCCAGCAGCTTGAGGGACGGGATCACTGAAGCTTTCTTT. Translating it yields CASSLRDGITEAFF.

The chain recombines TRBV4-1 with TRBJ2-5; a possible D gene is TRBD2 (5 bases). The CDR3 runs to 13 residues. V was pared by 2 bases and J by 5 bases, with 9 bases between. Germline CDR1 reads MGHRA; CDR2 reads YSYEKL. The CDR3, as DNA: TGCGCCAGCAGCCAATGGCGGACTGAGACCCAGTACTTC. Protein: CASSQWRTETQYF.

DNA of the CDR3: TGTGCCAGCAGTGGCACTAGCGAAGAGACCCAGTACTTC. Protein: CASSGTSEETQYF. V and J are TRBV12-3 or TRBV12-4 and TRBJ2-5; 7 nucleotides agree with TRBD2. Germline trimming cut 5 bases from V and 3 bases from J; bases unmatched to any gene: 3. This CDR3 spans 13 amino acids.

This rearrangement joins TRBV12-5 to TRBJ2-1, with D hard to call. The CDR3 is 13 residues long. The germline CDR1 and CDR2 sequences are LGHNT and FRNRAP. Trimming cost V 3 bases and J 7 bases, with 10 bases left between them. CDR3 nucleotide sequence: TGTGCTAGTGGTTTAAAGGGTAGTAATGAGCAGTTCTTC. Its translation is CASGLKGSNEQFF.

The chain recombines TRBV10-3 with TRBJ2-5; D is unresolved. The germline CDR1 and CDR2 sequences are ENHRY and SYGVKD. CDR3 length: 13 residues. V was trimmed by 0 bases and J by 0 bases, leaving 2 bases between them. The CDR3 sequence is CAISESDQETQYF. The CDR3 DNA follows: TGTGCCATCAGTGAGTCTGACCAAGAGACCCAGTACTTC.

This chain uses TRBV27 with TRBJ2-3; 11 bases agree with TRBD2. CDR1 is MNHEY, CDR2 SMNVEV, per germline (reference sequence). The CDR3 sequence is 15 residues long. V lost 7 bases to trimming and J lost 3 bases; unmatched junction nucleotides: 6. In nucleotides, the CDR3 is TGTGCCAGCAACGAACGACTAGCGGGGACAGATACGCAGTATTTT. Translation gives CASNERLAGTDTQYF.

This clone showed up just a few times. This chain connects TRBV15 to TRBJ1-5, with D unresolved. Germline V gene data show CDR1 as LNHNV and CDR2 as YYDKDF (reference sequence). V shed 8 bases and J shed 5 bases, with 13 bases lying between them. This CDR3 is 13 amino acids long. For the CDR3, the DNA is TGTGCCACCCACGGCTCCTACGATCAGCCCCAGCATTTT. It codes for CATHGSYDQPQHF.

This clone has just one count. This sequence joins TRBV27 and TRBJ2-5; D may be TRBD2 (6 bases). Trimming removed 4 bases from V and 1 base from J, with 19 bases in between. This CDR3 has 17 residues. Germline CDR1 is MNHEY and CDR2 is SMNVEV (reference sequence). CDR3 in DNA: TGTGCCAGCAGTTCTTACTACTCGATAGCGGTCCAAGAGACCCAGTACTTC. It is translated as CASSSYYSIAVQETQYF.

This clone was observed a few times. This chain joins TRBV11-2 and TRBJ1-2; TRBD1 matches at 11 bases. From germline, CDR1 is SGHAT and CDR2 FQNNGV. Unmatched junction bases numbered 9, after V lost 4 bases and J lost 8 bases. The CDR3 is 15 residues long. DNA of the CDR3: TGTGCCAGCAGCTCAGCGGACAGGGGGCTTTTCGGCTACACCTTC. It specifies CASSSADRGLFGYTF.

The chain is built from TRBV19 and TRBJ2-7; D remains ambiguous. This CDR3 contains 15 residues. V was clipped by 7 bases and J by 3 bases, with 19 bases between them. Germline CDR1 is LNHDA and CDR2 is SQIVND (reference sequence). CDR3 loop: CASTATPPGLYEQYF. The CDR3 DNA reads TGTGCCAGTACCGCGACCCCACCGGGTCTCTACGAGCAGTACTTC.